Listed here is a single T cell receptor beta chain. The antigen is unknown. The library targeted TCRbeta and was prepared with unique molecular identifiers. In TCRdb, the PCR reads were re-called with MiXCR into one record per CDR3 protein. The repertoire holds around 230,000 distinct CDR3 sequences, with around a sixth as singletons. Deletions cut 7 bases from V and 1 base from J, with 12 bases between. The CDR3 extends over 14 amino acids. The entry originates in a study of T-cell reconstitution after alpha-beta-depleted transplantation in children. General study results and limits: Surviving recipient T cells and thymic progenitors produced the high day-60 TCRbeta diversity seen in some patients. In patients about two months after transplant, alpha-beta T cells reportedly arose from several hundred expanded graft clones.

This sample comprised PBMCs, mostly from graft donor cells, obtained 360 days after TCRalphabeta/CD19-depleted stem cell transplant. V is TRBV12-3 or TRBV12-4 and J is TRBJ2-3, with D possibly TRBD2 on 6 matching bases. The TCR comes from a male patient between 2 and 9 years old who had a stem cell transplant for acute lymphoblastic leukemia, so the T cells may come from the graft donor. As DNA, the CDR3 is TGTGCCAGCAACTCACGCGGGGGCACAGATACGCAGTATTTT. This gives the protein CASNSRGGTDTQYF.